This T cell receptor (beta chain) was sequenced for a study of T cell changes during pregnancy in multiple sclerosis. CDR3 length: 14 amino acids. V trimming: 4 bases; J trimming: 5 bases; junction bases outside the gene matches: 8. CDR1 and CDR2 (germline): SGHRS, YFSETQ. The method was immunoSEQ multiplex PCR; TCRdb's version includes in-frame clones alone and lacks a portion of them. This sample has tens of thousands of clones, with approximately 92% found just once. This TCR was recovered from a female donor with multiple sclerosis, enrolled in a pregnancy study. The sample consisted of peripheral blood, taken in the second trimester of pregnancy. V is TRBV5-1 and J is TRBJ2-5, with 7 positions matching TRBD1. The CDR3 is CASSPTGKSETQYF. CDR3 nucleotide sequence: TGCGCCAGCAGCCCGACAGGGAAGTCGGAGACCCAGTACTTC.